This T cell receptor beta chain was captured in a study of blood T cell repertoires in COVID-19. For the study at large: The United States, Italy and Spain were the sources of the acute and convalescent COVID-19 samples. In each case, the material was cDNA or gDNA derived from T cells, B-cell-depleted T cells, or PBMCs.

Original processing methods: Reference gene primer amplification in the assay estimated nucleated cell counts. Sequencing was performed with immunoSEQ multiplex PCR; in TCRdb, only in-frame clones are kept and a portion is missing. The V and J calls and clone size are taken from that table; D and trimming were inferred from the DNA. Here the sample spans roughly 260,000 clones, around 90% being singletons. The germline CDR1 and CDR2 sequences are SGHTA and FQGTGA. The CDR3 length is 15 residues. V lost 2 bases, J lost 1 base, and 11 bases lay in between. Sequenced material: peripheral blood. The rearrangement joins TRBV7-3 to TRBJ2-5; the D gene is possibly TRBD2 (6 bases). This receptor was identified in a woman in her forties or fifties who had recovered from COVID-19. CDR3 region: CASSLGGSGQETQYF. The CDR3 DNA follows: TGTGCCAGCAGCTTAGGCGGTAGCGGCCAAGAGACCCAGTACTTC.